The entry that follows covers one TCR beta chain sequence. A single record per CDR3 protein comes from TCRdb applying MiXCR to the 5' RACE reads. The sample has a few hundred thousand distinct CDR3 sequences, roughly 9% seen once. This sample is part of a study of identical twins. Germline V CDR1 and CDR2: SGHRS, YFSETQ. V was trimmed by 1 base and J by 4 bases, leaving 11 bases between them. The CDR3 has 15 amino acids. The TCR was taken from a woman aged 45-65 years in good health. The specimen sequenced was naive T cells sorted from blood. The genes are TRBV5-1 and TRBJ2-2; D may be TRBD1 or TRBD2 (5 bases each). CDR3 in DNA: TGCGCCAGCAGCTTGATGGGGGAGAGCACCGGGGAGCTGTTTTTT. Its protein is CASSLMGESTGELFF.